The 25 T cell receptor beta chains in this list originate from one sample, sequenced in a study of cytomegalovirus exposure and HLA in healthy donors. Primers for the PCR totalled 60 Vbeta and 13 Jbeta. Clones were read by immunoSEQ multiplex PCR, and TCRdb kept only the in-frame ones, dropping some. The sample contains 100,000 to 150,000 clones, approximately 80% of which appear only once. Sequencing used PBMCs. Every receptor here comes from a man aged 25 to 40 in good health and CMV-seropositive.

This clone came up a few times. The V and J genes are TRBV14 and TRBJ1-2; TRBD1 is a possible D gene (6 bases). The CDR3 length is 23 residues. The germline gives CDR1 SGHDN, CDR2 FVKESK. The V gene lost 3 bases and the J gene lost 0 bases, with 35 bases spanning the gap. The CDR3 nucleotides read TGTGCCAGCAGCCAGAACGAGGCGGTTTGGGCTTCGTCAAAGGGGGAACCTAACTATGGCTACACCTTC. Translated: CASSQNEAVWASSKGEPNYGYTF.

The chain is built from TRBV5-6 and TRBJ1-2; tentative D call: TRBD1 (5 bases). The V and J ends lost 0 bases and 6 bases respectively, with 18 bases between them. Germline lookup yields CDR1 SGHDT and CDR2 YYEEEE. The CDR3 is 16 residues long. The DNA for the CDR3 is TGTGCCAGCAGCTTGGATCGGCGGGGGGACCGGGATGGCTACACCTTC. It translates to CASSLDRRGDRDGYTF. Variable domain in full (rest from reference TRBV5-6 and TRBJ1-2): DAGVTQSPTHLIKTRGQQVTLRCSPKSGHDTVSWYQQALGQGPQFIFQYYEEEERQRGNFPDRFSGHQFPNYSSELNVNALLLGDSALYLCASSLDRRGDRDGYTFGSGTRLTVV.

This clone was detected only once. This CDR3 is CASSQIGTSAFNAQYF. Here the CDR3 DNA reads TGCGCCAGCAGCCAAATTGGTACTAGCGCCTTTAATGCGCAGTATTTT. The chain has TRBV4-1 and TRBJ2-3; 7 bases fit TRBD2. V was clipped by 2 bases and J by 10 bases; unmatched bases: 15. The CDR3 spans 16 residues. Germline CDR1 and CDR2: MGHRA and YSYEKL.

This clone is a singleton in its sample. The chain uses TRBV9 and TRBJ1-6; tentative D call: TRBD1 (5 bases). V lost 0 bases, J lost 8 bases, and 18 bases lay in between. Germline CDR1 SGDLS, CDR2 YYNGEE. This CDR3 spans 17 amino acids. The CDR3 sequence is CASSVAPRGGIDSPLHF. CDR3 DNA: TGTGCCAGCAGCGTAGCCCCCCGGGGGGGGATTGATTCACCCCTCCACTTT.

This clone appeared a single time. Its ends do not fully match the called genes, so a read error is possible. The sample has other DNA sequences that encode this CDR3 too. This chain links TRBV2 with TRBJ1-3; tentative D call: TRBD1 (6 bases). This CDR3 has 14 amino acids. The germline V gene encodes CDR1 SNHLY and CDR2 FYNNEI. CDR3 in DNA: TGTGCCAGCATAAGGGGGAGCTCTGGGAACACCATATATTTT. This gives the protein CASIRGSSGNTIYF.

The CDR3 is CASSSGQLSNYGYTF. For the CDR3, the DNA is TGTGCCAGCAGCTCGGGACAACTATCTAACTATGGCTACACCTTC. This sequence joins TRBV13 and TRBJ1-2; possibly TRBD1 for D (6 bases). The V gene's germline CDR1 is PRHDT and CDR2 FYEKMQ (reference sequence). Trimming left V 4 bases short and J 0 bases short, with 12 bases between. This CDR3 region has 15 residues.

The chain links TRBV5-1 to TRBJ2-7; tentative D call: TRBD1 (5 bases). CDR1 SGHRS and CDR2 YFSETQ come from the germline V gene. CDR3 length: 13 residues. V was clipped by 5 bases and J by 0 bases, with 9 bases between them. CDR3 nucleotide sequence: TGCGCCAGCAGACCGGACAACTCCTACGAGCAGTACTTC. Translation: CASRPDNSYEQYF.

The gene calls are TRBV25-1 and TRBJ2-1; D remains unclear. The CDR3 has 15 amino acids. Trimming took 3 bases from V and 5 from J, leaving 14 bases between them. Germline values: CDR1 MGHDK, CDR2 SYGVNS. This CDR3 is CASSDPGQANNEQFF. In DNA, the CDR3 is TGTGCCAGCAGTGACCCTGGGCAGGCAAACAATGAGCAGTTCTTC. Variable domain in full (rest from reference TRBV25-1 and TRBJ2-1): EADIYQTPRYLVIGTGKKITLECSQTMGHDKMYWYQQDPGMELHLIHYSYGVNSTEKGDLSSESTVSRIRTEHFPLTLESARPSHTSQYLCASSDPGQANNEQFFGPGTRLTVL.

The rearrangement uses TRBV7-9 and TRBJ1-6; D is unclear. The length of the CDR3 is 15 residues. The V gene lost 2 bases and the J gene lost 5 bases, with 10 bases spanning the gap. Germline lookup yields CDR1 SEHNR and CDR2 FQNEAQ (reference sequence). CDR3 nucleotide sequence: TGTGCCAGCAGCTTATATGGCCCAGATAATTCACCCCTCCACTTT. Translation gives CASSLYGPDNSPLHF. Based on the CDR3 plus reference TRBV7-9 and TRBJ1-6, the full variable domain is DTGVSQNPRHKITKRGQNVTFRCDPISEHNRLYWYRQTLGQGPEFLTYFQNEAQLEKSRLLSDRFSAERPKGSFSTLEIQRTEQGDSAMYLCASSLYGPDNSPLHFGNGTRLTVT.

V gene TRBV6-1 combines with J gene TRBJ2-1; 9 bases are a match to TRBD2. The CDR3 sequence is 15 residues long. Germline-derived CDR1 and CDR2 are MNHNS and SASEGT. Trimming removed 6 bases from V and 7 bases from J; junction bases left unmatched: 10. The CDR3 sequence: CASRSQGLARNEQFF. As DNA, the CDR3 is TGTGCCAGCAGATCCCAAGGACTAGCGAGGAATGAGCAGTTCTTC.

This chain uses TRBV7-8 with TRBJ1-2; 7 nucleotides agree with TRBD1. Per germline, CDR1 SGHVS and CDR2 FQNEAQ. The length of the CDR3 is 16 residues. V lost 2 bases, J lost 0 bases, and 6 bases stayed unmatched. For the CDR3, the DNA is TGTGCCAGCAGCTTAAGCTGGACAGGAGCTAACTATGGCTACACCTTC. Translation gives CASSLSWTGANYGYTF.

This chain links TRBV19 with TRBJ1-1; 7 bases map to TRBD1. The germline CDR1 and CDR2 sequences are LNHDA and SQIVND (reference sequence). The CDR3 covers 13 residues. J gave up 4 bases and V 3 bases, and 2 bases lay outside the gene matches. This CDR3 reads CASSIGTATEAFF. The CDR3, as DNA: TGTGCCAGTAGTATTGGGACAGCCACTGAAGCTTTCTTT.

This sequence joins TRBV6-1 and TRBJ1-2, with no clear D. The V end was cut by 3 bases, the J end by 1 base, with 12 bases between. Germline V gene sequence: CDR1 MNHNS, CDR2 SASEGT. This CDR3 is 15 amino acids long. As DNA, the CDR3 is TGTGCCAGCAGTGAGGATCCAGGCTTTAACTATGGCTACACCTTC. It yields the protein CASSEDPGFNYGYTF.

The chain uses TRBV5-6 and TRBJ2-5; 10 bases are a match to TRBD2. CDR3 length equals 18 residues. Germline V gene lookup returns CDR1 SGHDT and CDR2 YYEEEE. After removal of 0 bases from V and 4 bases from J, the junction contained 12 bases not matched to a gene. In DNA, the CDR3 is TGTGCCAGCAGCTTGGCCGAGGCTAGCGGGGGTTTCGGAGAGACCCAGTACTTC. This translates into CASSLAEASGGFGETQYF.

This rearrangement joins TRBV6-1 to TRBJ2-1; a weak D match, TRBD2 (5 bases). The CDR3 has 13 residues. V was pared by 3 bases and J by 7 bases, with 10 bases between. Germline CDR1 is MNHNS and CDR2 is SASEGT. The CDR3 DNA reads TGTGCCAGCAGTGAGAGAGGGAGAAATGAGCAGTTCTTC. Amino acids: CASSERGRNEQFF.

V is TRBV5-8 and J is TRBJ2-7; D possibly corresponds to TRBD1 (5 bases). V was pared by 5 bases and J by 5 bases, with 17 bases between. Germline assignment: CDR1 SGHTS and CDR2 YDEGEE. This CDR3 spans 14 amino acids. DNA for the CDR3: TGTGCCAGCAGTACAGGAAAGAACTACCACGAGCAGTACTTC. Its protein product is CASSTGKNYHEQYF.

The chain uses TRBV7-2 and TRBJ1-6; D is ambiguous. Per germline, CDR1 SGHTA and CDR2 FQGNSA. The CDR3 has 15 residues. V was trimmed by 5 bases and J by 9 bases, leaving 17 bases between them. The CDR3: CASSTPYGLASPLHF. DNA of the CDR3: TGTGCCAGCAGCACCCCCTACGGACTGGCTTCACCCCTCCACTTT.

The V call is TRBV7-3, the J call TRBJ2-3; the D gene is possibly TRBD2 (7 bases). In germline, CDR1 is SGHTA, CDR2 FQGTGA. Trimming removed 2 bases at V and 4 bases at J, with 13 bases between. This CDR3 comprises 15 residues. In DNA, the CDR3 is TGTGCCAGCAGCTTAGCGGGGGCCCCTTCAGATACGCAGTATTTT. The encoded protein is CASSLAGAPSDTQYF.

The chain carries TRBV4-1 and TRBJ1-1; TRBD1 agrees at 9 bases. Germline CDR1 MGHRA, CDR2 YSYEKL. V lost 4 bases to trimming and J lost 8 bases; unmatched junction nucleotides: 14. The CDR3 is 16 amino acids. CDR3 bases: TGCGCCAGCAGCCGACCCGACCGGGACAGGGTTCCCGAAGCTTTCTTT. Its protein is CASSRPDRDRVPEAFF.

This clone has only a few counts. This chain joins TRBV2 and TRBJ2-7; 8 bases fit TRBD2. Trimming removed 7 bases from V and 1 base from J; junction bases left unmatched: 12. The CDR3 length is 16 residues. Germline V lookup: CDR1 SNHLY, CDR2 FYNNEI. The CDR3 is CASMAPSIAGSYEQYF. Here the CDR3 DNA reads TGTGCCAGCATGGCGCCAAGCATAGCGGGGTCCTACGAGCAGTACTTC.

The chain uses TRBV9 and TRBJ2-5, with a weak D call TRBD2 (5 bases). Germline assignment: CDR1 SGDLS and CDR2 YYNGEE. The CDR3 runs to 16 residues. V lost 3 bases and J 2 bases, leaving 17 bases between the germline ends. The chain's CDR3 is CASSDPLRGFQETQYF. CDR3 DNA sequence: TGTGCCAGCAGCGACCCCTTGCGAGGGTTTCAAGAGACCCAGTACTTC.

The DNA of the CDR3 is TGTGCCAGCAGTGACTGGACAGGGGGCAACTACGAGCAGTACTTC. This codes for CASSDWTGGNYEQYF. The genes are TRBV6-1 and TRBJ2-7, with 11 bases aligning to TRBD1. Germline loops: CDR1 MNHNS, CDR2 SASEGT. The V segment lost 3 bases and the J segment 3 bases; nucleotides outside the gene matches: 4. CDR3 length: 15 residues.

The chain recombines TRBV27 with TRBJ2-2; 7 bases are a match to TRBD2. The CDR3 length is 15 residues. V shed 5 bases, J shed 6 bases, and the junction held 9 bases outside the gene matches. Germline V CDR1 and CDR2: MNHEY, SMNVEV (reference sequence). The CDR3 DNA follows: TGTGCCAGCAGTGTCTCGACAAGCGGGGCCGGGGAGCTGTTTTTT. It specifies CASSVSTSGAGELFF.

This chain uses TRBV7-6 with TRBJ1-1, with D tentatively TRBD1 (5 bases). The V end was cut by 1 base, the J end by 2 bases, with 11 bases between. The CDR3 has 15 residues. Germline CDR1 SGHVS, CDR2 FNYEAQ. DNA for the CDR3: TGTGCCAGCAGCTTAGGGGGCGATGGTAACACTGAAGCTTTCTTT. Protein sequence: CASSLGGDGNTEAFF.

The chain links TRBV5-5 to TRBJ2-7, with D tentatively TRBD1 (5 bases). V lost 2 bases, J lost 0 bases, and 9 bases lay in between. The germline gives CDR1 SGHKS, CDR2 YYEKEE (reference sequence). The CDR3 is 14 amino acids. The CDR3 bases are TGTGCCAGCAGCTTCAGGGTTAACTCCTACGAGCAGTACTTC. Amino acids: CASSFRVNSYEQYF.